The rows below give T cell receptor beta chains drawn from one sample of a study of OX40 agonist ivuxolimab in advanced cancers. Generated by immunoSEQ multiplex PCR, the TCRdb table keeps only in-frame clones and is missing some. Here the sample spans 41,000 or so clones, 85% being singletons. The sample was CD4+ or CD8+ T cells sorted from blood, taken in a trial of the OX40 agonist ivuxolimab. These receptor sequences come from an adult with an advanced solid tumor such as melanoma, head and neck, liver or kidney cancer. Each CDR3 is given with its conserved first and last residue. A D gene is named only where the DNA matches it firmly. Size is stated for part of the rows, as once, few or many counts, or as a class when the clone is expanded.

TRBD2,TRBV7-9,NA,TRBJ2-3,TGTGCCGACATGGCTAGCGGTCGCACAGATACGCAGTATTTT,CADMASGRTDTQYF
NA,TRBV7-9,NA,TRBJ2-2,TGTGCCAGCAGCTTAGCGTACAAGAACACCGGGGAGCTGTTTTTT,CASSLAYKNTGELFF
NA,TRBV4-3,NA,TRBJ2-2,TGCGCCAGCAGCCAAGACCCCTTAGGGGGGGCGGCCGGGGAGCTGTTTTTT,CASSQDPLGGAAGELFF
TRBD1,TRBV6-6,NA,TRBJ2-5,TGTGCCACCACCGGGACAGAGGTGAAGACCCAGTACTTC,CATTGTEVKTQYF
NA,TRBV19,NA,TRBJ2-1,TGTGCCAGTAGTCCCCTTAGCGGTGACTTAGGTGAGCAGTTCTTC,CASSPLSGDLGEQFF
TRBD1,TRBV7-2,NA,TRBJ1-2,TGTGCCAGCAGGTTAGGTGGACAGGGGTCGGCTAACTATGGCTACACCTTC,CASRLGGQGSANYGYTF
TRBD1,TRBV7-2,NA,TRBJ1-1,TGTGCCAGCAGCTTACCCTCCGGGACAGTCACCTTGAAAGCTTTCTTT,CASSLPSGTVTLKAFF
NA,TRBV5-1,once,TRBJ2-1,TGCGCCAGCAGCTTGGAGGCAGGCGGGTCCTACAATGAGCAGTTCTTC,CASSLEAGGSYNEQFF
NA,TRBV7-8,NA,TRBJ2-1,TGTGCCAGCAGCTTAGAATTGGTCTCTCGTCAGTTCTTC,CASSLELVSRQFF
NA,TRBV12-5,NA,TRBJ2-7,TGTGCTAGTGCGGACCGATCCTACGAGCAGTACTTC,CASADRSYEQYF
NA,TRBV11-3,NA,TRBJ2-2,TGTGCCAGCAGCTTAGATCGATGGGGCCGATTGTTGCCCGGGGAGCTGTTTTTT,CASSLDRWGRLLPGELFF
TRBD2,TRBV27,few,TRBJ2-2,TGTGCCAGCAGGCGGGTTGGGGTTAGCGGGAGGTACACCGGGGAGCTGTTTTTT,CASRRVGVSGRYTGELFF
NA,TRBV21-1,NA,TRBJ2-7,TGTGCCAGCAGCAAAAACGCCGGGACTAACTCCTACGAGCAGTACTTC,CASSKNAGTNSYEQYF
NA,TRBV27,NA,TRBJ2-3,TGTGCCAGCAGTTTAAGGGAGTCAGATACGCAGTATTTT,CASSLRESDTQYF
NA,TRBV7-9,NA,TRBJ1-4,TGTGCCAGCAGCTTAGACGTCGGGTTTGGGGAAAAACTGTTTTTT,CASSLDVGFGEKLFF